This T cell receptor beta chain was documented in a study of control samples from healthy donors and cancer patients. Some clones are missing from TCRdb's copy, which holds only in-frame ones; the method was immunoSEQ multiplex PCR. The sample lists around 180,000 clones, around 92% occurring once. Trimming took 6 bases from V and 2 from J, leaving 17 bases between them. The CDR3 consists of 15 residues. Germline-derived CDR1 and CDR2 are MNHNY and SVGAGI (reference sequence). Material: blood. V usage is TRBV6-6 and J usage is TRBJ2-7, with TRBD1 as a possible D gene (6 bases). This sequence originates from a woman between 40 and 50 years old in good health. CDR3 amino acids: CASSHLRDTTYEQYF. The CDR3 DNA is TGTGCCAGCAGCCACCTCCGGGACACGACCTACGAGCAGTACTTC.